The rows below give T cell receptor beta chains drawn from one sample of a study of cytomegalovirus exposure and HLA in healthy donors. Sequencing used immunoSEQ multiplex PCR; TCRdb keeps in-frame clones, though not all of them. The sample carries 150,000 to 200,000 clones, roughly 78% recorded once. The sequenced sample consisted of PBMCs. Every receptor here comes from a middle-aged woman in good health and CMV-seronegative. Both conserved end residues are part of each CDR3. The order of the fields is D gene, V gene, clone size, J gene, CDR3 protein, CDR3 DNA. The D gene is left open where the match is weak. A row's size may be missing; if present it is once, few, many or a size class.

NA	TRBV7-3	NA	TRBJ2-5	CASSLGGAGETQYF	TGTGCCAGCAGCTTAGGCGGGGCTGGGGAGACCCAGTACTTC
TRBD1	TRBV10-1	once	TRBJ1-5	CASSESGQGDQPQHF	TGCGCCAGCAGTGAGTCGGGACAGGGGGATCAGCCCCAGCATTTT
TRBD1	TRBV2	few	TRBJ1-6	CASRYDRAASPLHF	TGTGCCAGCAGATACGACAGGGCAGCGTCACCCCTCCACTTT
TRBD2	TRBV19	NA	TRBJ2-3	CASSRTSGGITDTQYF	TGTGCCAGTAGTAGAACTAGCGGGGGGATCACAGATACGCAGTATTTT
TRBD1	TRBV19	NA	TRBJ2-7	CASSKPGTGGGEQYF	TGTGCCAGTAGTAAGCCTGGGACAGGGGGGGGCGAGCAGTACTTC
NA	TRBV5-5	NA	TRBJ2-5	CASSLAVPAGTQYF	TGTGCCAGCAGCTTGGCCGTCCCGGCGGGGACCCAGTACTTC
NA	TRBV4-1	NA	TRBJ2-7	CASRPTLAGEQYF	TGCGCCAGCAGACCAACCCTAGCTGGCGAGCAGTACTTC
TRBD2	TRBV5-6	few	TRBJ2-1	CASSGRDGYNEQFF	TGTGCCAGCAGCGGGAGGGACGGCTACAATGAGCAGTTCTTC
NA	TRBV15	NA	TRBJ1-3	CATSRDLYGGTGNTIYF	TGTGCCACCAGCAGAGATCTGTATGGGGGCACGGGAAACACCATATATTTT
TRBD2	TRBV7-8	NA	TRBJ2-2	CASSERTSGGTGELFF	TGTGCCAGCAGCGAGCGGACTAGCGGGGGTACCGGGGAGCTGTTTTTT
NA	TRBV6-1	NA	TRBJ2-3	CASSETLGTTDTQYF	TGTGCCAGCAGTGAAACTCTAGGAACCACAGATACGCAGTATTTT
NA	TRBV4-1	NA	TRBJ1-2	CASSPDGFLQPGGYTF	TGCGCCAGCAGCCCGGACGGGTTCTTACAACCAGGGGGCTACACCTTC
NA	TRBV27	NA	TRBJ2-4	CASSLGDGLNIQYF	TGTGCCAGCAGTTTAGGCGACGGACTAAACATTCAGTACTTC
NA	TRBV10-1	NA	TRBJ1-1	CASSDPGGTTEAFF	TGCGCCAGCAGTGACCCGGGGGGAACAACTGAAGCTTTCTTT